The clone carrying this T cell receptor beta chain was detected only a few times. This sample is drawn from a study of identical twins. A single record per CDR3 protein comes from TCRdb applying MiXCR to the 5' RACE reads. The sample holds roughly 1.6 million distinct CDR3 sequences, more than 30% seen once. The receptor comes from a newborn girl in good health. What was sequenced was cord blood.

The CDR3 bases are TGTGCCAGCAGTTTTAGGCGGGAGGGCCTCACAGATACGCAGTATTTT. It yields the protein CASSFRREGLTDTQYF. The V call is TRBV28, the J call TRBJ2-3, with 9 positions matching TRBD2. The junction had 6 bases not matched to a gene; V was cut back by 3 bases and J by 2 bases. The CDR3 sequence is 16 residues long. Germline loops: CDR1 MDHEN, CDR2 SYDVKM.